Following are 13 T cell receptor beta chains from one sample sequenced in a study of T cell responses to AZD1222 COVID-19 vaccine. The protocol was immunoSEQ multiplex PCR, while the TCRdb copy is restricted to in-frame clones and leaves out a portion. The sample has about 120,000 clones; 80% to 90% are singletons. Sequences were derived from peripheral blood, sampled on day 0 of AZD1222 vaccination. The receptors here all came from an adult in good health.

The CDR3 is CASRSTGGNGYTF. CDR3 bases: TGTGCCAGCAGGTCTACAGGTGGAAATGGCTACACCTTC. V is TRBV6-5 and J is TRBJ1-2; D might be TRBD1 (5 bases). V shed 6 bases and J shed 6 bases, with 14 bases lying between them. The CDR3 consists of 13 residues. CDR1 is MNHEY and CDR2 is SVGAGI in the germline V gene.

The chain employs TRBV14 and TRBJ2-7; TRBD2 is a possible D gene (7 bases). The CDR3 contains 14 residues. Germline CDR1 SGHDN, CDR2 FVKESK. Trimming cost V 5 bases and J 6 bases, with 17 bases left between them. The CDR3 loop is CASSRKSRGAEQYF. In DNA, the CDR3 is TGTGCCAGCAGCAGGAAGAGTCGGGGGGCCGAGCAGTACTTC.

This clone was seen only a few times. This chain's CDR3 is CASSDATYDRNTIYF. The CDR3 DNA sequence: TGTGCCAGCAGTGATGCGACATACGACAGAAACACCATATATTTT. This sequence joins TRBV25-1 and TRBJ1-3; D is ambiguous. V dropped 3 bases and J dropped 5 bases, with 14 bases sitting between them. CDR3 length equals 15 residues. CDR1 and CDR2 from the germline V gene are MGHDK and SYGVNS.

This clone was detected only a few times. CDR3 DNA sequence: TGTGCCAGCAGTGTAGAATCTGGGGCCAACGTCCTGACTTTC. This sequence encodes CASSVESGANVLTF. The chain joins TRBV2 to TRBJ2-6; D unclear. The CDR3 sequence is 14 residues long. V lost 4 bases and J 1 base, leaving 5 bases between the germline ends. In germline, CDR1 is SNHLY, CDR2 FYNNEI.

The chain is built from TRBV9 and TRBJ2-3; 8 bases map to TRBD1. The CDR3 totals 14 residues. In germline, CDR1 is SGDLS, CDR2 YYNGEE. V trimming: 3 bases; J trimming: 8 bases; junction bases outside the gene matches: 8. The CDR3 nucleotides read TGTGCCAGCAGCGCCGGGACAGGTACCGGTACGCAGTATTTT. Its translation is CASSAGTGTGTQYF.

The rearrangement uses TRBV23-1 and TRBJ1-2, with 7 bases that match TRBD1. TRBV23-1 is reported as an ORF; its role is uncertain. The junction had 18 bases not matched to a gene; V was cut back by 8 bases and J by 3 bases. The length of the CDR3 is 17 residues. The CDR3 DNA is TGCGCCAGCGGATTACAGGGGCGGGCGGGGCCATACTATGGCTACACCTTC. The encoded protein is CASGLQGRAGPYYGYTF.

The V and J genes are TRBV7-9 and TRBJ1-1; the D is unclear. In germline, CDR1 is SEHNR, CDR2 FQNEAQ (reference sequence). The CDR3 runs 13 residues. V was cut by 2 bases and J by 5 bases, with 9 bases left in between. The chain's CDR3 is CASSLSGGTEAFF. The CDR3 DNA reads TGTGCCAGCAGCTTAAGTGGTGGGACTGAAGCTTTCTTT.

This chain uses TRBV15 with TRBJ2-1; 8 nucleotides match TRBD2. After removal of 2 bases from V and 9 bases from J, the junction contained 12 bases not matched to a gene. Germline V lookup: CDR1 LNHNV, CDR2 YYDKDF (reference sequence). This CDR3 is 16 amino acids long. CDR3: CATSRSLAGNTGEQFF. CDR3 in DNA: TGTGCCACCAGCAGATCCTTAGCGGGAAATACGGGTGAGCAGTTCTTC.

The CDR3 reads CASNSGTVRNEQFF. DNA for the CDR3: TGTGCCAGCAATTCCGGGACAGTCAGAAATGAGCAGTTCTTC. The chain carries TRBV2 and TRBJ2-1; TRBD1 agrees at 7 bases. This CDR3 has 14 amino acids. V was clipped by 7 bases and J by 7 bases; unmatched bases: 10. Germline values: CDR1 SNHLY, CDR2 FYNNEI.

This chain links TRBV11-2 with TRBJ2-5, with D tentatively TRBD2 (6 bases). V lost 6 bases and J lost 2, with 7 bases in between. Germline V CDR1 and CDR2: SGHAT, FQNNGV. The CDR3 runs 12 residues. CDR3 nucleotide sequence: TGTGCCAGCAGTGCGGGGCAAGAGACCCAGTACTTC. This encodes CASSAGQETQYF.

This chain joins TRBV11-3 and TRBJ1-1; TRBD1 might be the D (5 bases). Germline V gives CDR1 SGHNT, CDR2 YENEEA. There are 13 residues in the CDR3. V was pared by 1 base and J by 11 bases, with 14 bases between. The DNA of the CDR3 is TGTGCCAGCAGCTTAGGGGGCACAGGCCCTGCTTTCTTT. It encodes CASSLGGTGPAFF.

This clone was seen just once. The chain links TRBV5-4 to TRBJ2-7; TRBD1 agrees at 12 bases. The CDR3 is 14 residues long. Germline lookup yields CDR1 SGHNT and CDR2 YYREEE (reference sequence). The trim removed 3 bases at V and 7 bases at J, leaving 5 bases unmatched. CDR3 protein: CASSSRDRGHEQYF. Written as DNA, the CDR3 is TGTGCCAGCAGCTCACGGGACAGGGGGCATGAGCAGTACTTC.

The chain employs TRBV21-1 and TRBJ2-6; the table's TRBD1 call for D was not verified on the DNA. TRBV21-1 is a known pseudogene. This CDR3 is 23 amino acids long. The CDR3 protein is CASSKTLPRERDSETTGANVLTF. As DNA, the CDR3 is TGTGCCAGCAGCAAGACCCTGCCGCGAGAGCGCGACAGCGAAACTACTGGGGCCAACGTCCTGACTTTC.